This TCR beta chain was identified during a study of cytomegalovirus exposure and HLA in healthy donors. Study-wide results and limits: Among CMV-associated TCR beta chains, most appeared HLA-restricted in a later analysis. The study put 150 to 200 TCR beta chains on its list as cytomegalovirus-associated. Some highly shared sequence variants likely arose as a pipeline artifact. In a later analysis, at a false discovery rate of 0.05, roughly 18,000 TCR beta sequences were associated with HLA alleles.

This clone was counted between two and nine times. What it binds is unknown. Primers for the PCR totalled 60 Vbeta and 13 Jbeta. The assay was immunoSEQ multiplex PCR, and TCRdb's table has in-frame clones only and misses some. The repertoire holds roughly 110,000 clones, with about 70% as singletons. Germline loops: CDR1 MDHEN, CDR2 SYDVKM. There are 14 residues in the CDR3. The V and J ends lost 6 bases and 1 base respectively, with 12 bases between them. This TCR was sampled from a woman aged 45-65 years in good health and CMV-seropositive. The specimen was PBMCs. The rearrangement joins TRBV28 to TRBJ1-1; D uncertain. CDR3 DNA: TGTGCCAGCAGGTTTCCGGGAACGAACACTGAAGCTTTCTTT. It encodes CASRFPGTNTEAFF.